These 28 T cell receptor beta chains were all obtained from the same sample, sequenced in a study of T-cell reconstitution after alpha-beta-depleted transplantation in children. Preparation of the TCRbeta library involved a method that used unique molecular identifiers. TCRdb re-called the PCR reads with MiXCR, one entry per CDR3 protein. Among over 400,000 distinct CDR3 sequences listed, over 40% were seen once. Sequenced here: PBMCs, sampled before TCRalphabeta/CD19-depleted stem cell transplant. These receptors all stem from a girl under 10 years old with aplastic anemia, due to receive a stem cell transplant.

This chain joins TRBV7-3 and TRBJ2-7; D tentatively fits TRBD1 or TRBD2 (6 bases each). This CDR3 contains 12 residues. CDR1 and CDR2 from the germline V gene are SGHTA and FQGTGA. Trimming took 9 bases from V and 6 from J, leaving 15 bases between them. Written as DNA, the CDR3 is TGTGCCAGTGGGGGCTTGCGGGGCGAGCAGTACTTC. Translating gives CASGGLRGEQYF.

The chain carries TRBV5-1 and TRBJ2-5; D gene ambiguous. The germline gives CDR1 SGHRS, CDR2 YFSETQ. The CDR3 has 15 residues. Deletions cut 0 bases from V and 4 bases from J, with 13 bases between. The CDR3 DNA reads TGCGCCAGCAGCTTGGTGGCAGAACACAGAGAGACCCAGTACTTC. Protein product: CASSLVAEHRETQYF.

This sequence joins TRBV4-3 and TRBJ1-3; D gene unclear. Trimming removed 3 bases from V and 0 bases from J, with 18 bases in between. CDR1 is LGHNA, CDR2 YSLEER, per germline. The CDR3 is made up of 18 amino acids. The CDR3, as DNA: TGCGCCAGCAGCCAGGGAGGGAGAGGGTTCGCCTCTGGAAACACCATATATTTT. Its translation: CASSQGGRGFASGNTIYF.

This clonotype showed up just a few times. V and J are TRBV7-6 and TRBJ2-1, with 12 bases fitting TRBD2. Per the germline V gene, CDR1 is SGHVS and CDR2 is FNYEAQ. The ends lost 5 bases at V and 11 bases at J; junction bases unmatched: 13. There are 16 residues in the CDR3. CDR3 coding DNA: TGTGCCAGCAGCGCAGTCTCCGGGACTAGCGGGCTGCAGCAGTTCTTC. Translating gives CASSAVSGTSGLQQFF. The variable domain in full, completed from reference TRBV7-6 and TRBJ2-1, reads GAGVSQSPRYKVTKRGQDVALRCDPISGHVSLYWYRQALGQGPEFLTYFNYEAQQDKSGLPNDRFSAERPEGSISTLTIQRTEQRDSAMYRCASSAVSGTSGLQQFFGPGTRLTVL.

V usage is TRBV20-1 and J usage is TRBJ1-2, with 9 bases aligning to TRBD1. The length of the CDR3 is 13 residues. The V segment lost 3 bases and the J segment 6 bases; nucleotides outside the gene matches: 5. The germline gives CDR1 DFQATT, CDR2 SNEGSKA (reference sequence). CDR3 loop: CSASLQGAHGYTF. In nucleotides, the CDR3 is TGCAGTGCTAGCTTACAGGGGGCGCATGGCTACACCTTC.

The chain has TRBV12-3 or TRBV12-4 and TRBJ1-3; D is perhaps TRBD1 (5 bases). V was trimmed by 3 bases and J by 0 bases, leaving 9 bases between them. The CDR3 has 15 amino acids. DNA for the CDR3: TGTGCCAGCAGTTTCTGGACAAGCTCTGGAAACACCATATATTTT. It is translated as CASSFWTSSGNTIYF.

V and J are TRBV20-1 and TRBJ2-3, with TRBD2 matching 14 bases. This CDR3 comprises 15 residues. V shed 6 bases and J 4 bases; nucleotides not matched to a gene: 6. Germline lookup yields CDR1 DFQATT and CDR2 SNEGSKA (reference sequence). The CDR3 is CSAEGLAGAPDTQYF. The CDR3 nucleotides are TGCAGTGCAGAGGGACTAGCGGGAGCTCCAGATACGCAGTATTTT.

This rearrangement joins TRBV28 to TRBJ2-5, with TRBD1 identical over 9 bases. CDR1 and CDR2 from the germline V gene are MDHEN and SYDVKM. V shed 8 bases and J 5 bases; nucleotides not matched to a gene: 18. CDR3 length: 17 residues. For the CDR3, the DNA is TGTGCCAGCTCTCCGGGGCCGGGGACAGGGACCGGGGAGACCCAGTACTTC. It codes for CASSPGPGTGTGETQYF.

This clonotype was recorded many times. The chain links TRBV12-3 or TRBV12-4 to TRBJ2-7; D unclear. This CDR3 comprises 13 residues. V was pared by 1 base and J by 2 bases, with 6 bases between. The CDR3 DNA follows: TGTGCCAGCAGTTTAGACAGCACCTACGAGCAGTACTTC. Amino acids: CASSLDSTYEQYF.

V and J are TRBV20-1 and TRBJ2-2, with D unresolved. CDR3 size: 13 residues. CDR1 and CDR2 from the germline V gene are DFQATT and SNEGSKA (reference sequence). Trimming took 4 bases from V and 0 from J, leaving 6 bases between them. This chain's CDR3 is CSANIPNTGELFF. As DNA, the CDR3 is TGCAGTGCTAATATACCGAACACCGGGGAGCTGTTTTTT.

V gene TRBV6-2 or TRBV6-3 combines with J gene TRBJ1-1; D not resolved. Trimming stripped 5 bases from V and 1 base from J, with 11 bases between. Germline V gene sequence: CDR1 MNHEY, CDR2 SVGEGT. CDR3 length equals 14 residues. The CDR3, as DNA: TGTGCCAGCAGTACCGGTTTGGGGAACACTGAAGCTTTCTTT. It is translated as CASSTGLGNTEAFF.

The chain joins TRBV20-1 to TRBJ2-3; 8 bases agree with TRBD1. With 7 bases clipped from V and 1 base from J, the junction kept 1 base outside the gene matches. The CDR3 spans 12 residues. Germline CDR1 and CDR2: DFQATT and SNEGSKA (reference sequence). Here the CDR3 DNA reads TGCAGTGGGGGACAGGGCACAGATACGCAGTATTTT. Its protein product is CSGGQGTDTQYF.

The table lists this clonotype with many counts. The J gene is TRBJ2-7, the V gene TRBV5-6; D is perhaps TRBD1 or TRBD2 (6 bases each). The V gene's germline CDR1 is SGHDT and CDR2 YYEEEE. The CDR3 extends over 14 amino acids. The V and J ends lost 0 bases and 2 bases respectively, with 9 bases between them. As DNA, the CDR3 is TGTGCCAGCAGCTTGGGGGGGGACACCTACGAGCAGTACTTC. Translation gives CASSLGGDTYEQYF.

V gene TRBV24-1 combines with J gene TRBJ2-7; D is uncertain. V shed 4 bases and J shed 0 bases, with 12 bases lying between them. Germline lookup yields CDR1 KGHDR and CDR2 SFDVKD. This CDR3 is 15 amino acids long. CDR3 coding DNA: TGTGCCACCAGTGACGCACGTGCCAGCTCCTACGAGCAGTACTTC. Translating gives CATSDARASSYEQYF.

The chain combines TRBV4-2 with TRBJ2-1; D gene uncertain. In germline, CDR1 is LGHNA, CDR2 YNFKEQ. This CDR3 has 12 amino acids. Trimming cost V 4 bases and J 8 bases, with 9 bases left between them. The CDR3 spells CASSPHLDEQFF. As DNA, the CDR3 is TGTGCCAGCAGCCCCCACCTAGATGAGCAGTTCTTC.

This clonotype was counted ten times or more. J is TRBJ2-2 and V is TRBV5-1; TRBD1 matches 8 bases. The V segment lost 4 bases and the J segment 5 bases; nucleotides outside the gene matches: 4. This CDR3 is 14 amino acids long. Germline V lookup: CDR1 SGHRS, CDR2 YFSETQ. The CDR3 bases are TGCGCCAGCAGCATCCAGGGGGCAACCGGGGAGCTGTTTTTT. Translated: CASSIQGATGELFF. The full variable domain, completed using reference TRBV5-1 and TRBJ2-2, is KAGVTQTPRYLIKTRGQQVTLSCSPISGHRSVSWYQQTPGQGLQFLFEYFSETQRNKGNFPGRFSGRQFSNSRSEMNVSTLELGDSALYLCASSIQGATGELFFGEGSRLTVL.

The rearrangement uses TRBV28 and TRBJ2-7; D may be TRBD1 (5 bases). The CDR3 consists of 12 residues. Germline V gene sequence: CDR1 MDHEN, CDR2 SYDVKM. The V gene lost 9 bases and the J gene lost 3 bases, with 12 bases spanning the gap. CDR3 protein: CASSVTGYEQYF. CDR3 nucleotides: TGTGCCAGTTCGGTTACAGGCTACGAGCAGTACTTC. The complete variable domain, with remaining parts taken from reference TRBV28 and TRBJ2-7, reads DVKVTQSSRYLVKRTGEKVFLECVQDMDHENMFWYRQDPGLGLRLIYFSYDVKMKEKGDIPEGYSVSREKKERFSLILESASTNQTSMYLCASSVTGYEQYFGPGTRLTVT.

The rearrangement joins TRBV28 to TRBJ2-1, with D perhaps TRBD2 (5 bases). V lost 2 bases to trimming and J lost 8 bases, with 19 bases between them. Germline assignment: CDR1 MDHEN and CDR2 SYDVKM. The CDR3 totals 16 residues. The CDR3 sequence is CASSLGGLVYHDEQFF. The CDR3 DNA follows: TGTGCCAGCAGTTTAGGCGGACTGGTCTACCACGATGAGCAGTTCTTC.

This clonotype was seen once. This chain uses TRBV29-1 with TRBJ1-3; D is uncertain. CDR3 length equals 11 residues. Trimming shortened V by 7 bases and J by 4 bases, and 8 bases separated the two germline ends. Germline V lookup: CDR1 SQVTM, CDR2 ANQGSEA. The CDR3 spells CSGKEGNTIYF. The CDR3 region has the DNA TGCAGCGGTAAGGAAGGAAACACCATATATTTT.

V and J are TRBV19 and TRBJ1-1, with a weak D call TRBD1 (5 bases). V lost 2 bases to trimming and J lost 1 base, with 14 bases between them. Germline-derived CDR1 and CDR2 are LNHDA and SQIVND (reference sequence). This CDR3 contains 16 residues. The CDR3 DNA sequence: TGTGCCAGTAGTATAAGGAGGCCTGGGGGGAACACTGAAGCTTTCTTT. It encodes CASSIRRPGGNTEAFF.

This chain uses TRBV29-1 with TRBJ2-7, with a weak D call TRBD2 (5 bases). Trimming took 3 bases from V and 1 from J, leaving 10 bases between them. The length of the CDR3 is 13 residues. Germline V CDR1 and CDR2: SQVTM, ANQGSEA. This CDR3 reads CSVETGLSYEQYF. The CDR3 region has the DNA TGCAGCGTTGAGACGGGGTTATCCTACGAGCAGTACTTC.

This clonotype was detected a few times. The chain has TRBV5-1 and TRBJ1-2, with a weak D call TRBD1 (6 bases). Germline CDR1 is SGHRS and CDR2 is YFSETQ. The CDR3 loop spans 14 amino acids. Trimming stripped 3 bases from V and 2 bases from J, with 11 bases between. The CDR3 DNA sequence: TGCGCCAGCAGCTCCGGGGGCGCCAACTATGGCTACACCTTC. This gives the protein CASSSGGANYGYTF.

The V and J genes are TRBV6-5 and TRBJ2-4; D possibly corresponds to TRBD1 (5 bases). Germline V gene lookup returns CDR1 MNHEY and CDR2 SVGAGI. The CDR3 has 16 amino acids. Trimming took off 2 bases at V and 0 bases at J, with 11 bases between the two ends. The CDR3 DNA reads TGTGCCAGCAGTTACGTGACAGAACTAGCCAAAAACATTCAGTACTTC. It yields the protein CASSYVTELAKNIQYF.

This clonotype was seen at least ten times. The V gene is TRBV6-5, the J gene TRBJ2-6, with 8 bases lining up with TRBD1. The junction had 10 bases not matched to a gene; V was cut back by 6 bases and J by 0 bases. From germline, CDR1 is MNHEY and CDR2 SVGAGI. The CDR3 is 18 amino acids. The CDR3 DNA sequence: TGTGCCAGCAGCCCCGACAGGGGCTTTACCTCTGGGGCCAACGTCCTGACTTTC. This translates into CASSPDRGFTSGANVLTF.

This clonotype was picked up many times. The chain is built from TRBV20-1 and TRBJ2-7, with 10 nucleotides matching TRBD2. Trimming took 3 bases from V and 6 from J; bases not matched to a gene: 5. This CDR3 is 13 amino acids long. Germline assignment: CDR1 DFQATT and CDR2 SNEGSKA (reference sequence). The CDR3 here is CSASLAGAGEQYF. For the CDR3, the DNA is TGCAGTGCTAGTCTAGCGGGAGCAGGCGAGCAGTACTTC.

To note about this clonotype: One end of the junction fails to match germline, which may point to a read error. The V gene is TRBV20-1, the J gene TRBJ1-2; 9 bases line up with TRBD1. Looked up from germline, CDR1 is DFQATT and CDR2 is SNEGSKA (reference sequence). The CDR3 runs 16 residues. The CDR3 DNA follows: TGCAGTGATAGAGTAGGCGGGACAGGGTGGAGCGAAGGCTACACCTTC. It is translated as CSDRVGGTGWSEGYTF.

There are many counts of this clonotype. The chain's CDR3 is CASSLVAGFVVEQYF. The CDR3 DNA follows: TGTGCCAGCAGCTTAGTGGCAGGGTTTGTAGTCGAGCAGTACTTC. The chain joins TRBV7-6 to TRBJ2-7; D possibly corresponds to TRBD1 (5 bases). The CDR3 has 15 amino acids. Germline loops: CDR1 SGHVS, CDR2 FNYEAQ. V gave up 1 base and J gave up 6 bases, with 16 bases separating them.

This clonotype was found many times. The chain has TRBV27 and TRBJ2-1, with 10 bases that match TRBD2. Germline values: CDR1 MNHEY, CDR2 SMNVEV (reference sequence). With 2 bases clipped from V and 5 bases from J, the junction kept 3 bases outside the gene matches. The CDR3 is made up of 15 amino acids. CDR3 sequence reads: CASSLRLAGDNEQFF. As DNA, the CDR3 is TGTGCCAGCAGTTTAAGGCTAGCGGGAGACAATGAGCAGTTCTTC.